Shown below are 15 T cell receptor beta chains from a single sample sequenced in a study of blood T cell repertoires in COVID-19. Libraries were prepared by immunoSEQ multiplex PCR; TCRdb keeps only in-frame clonotypes and omits some of them. The table shows approximately 170,000 clones, with around 90% occurring only once. The specimen sequenced was peripheral blood. Source of these receptors: a man between 18 and 35 years old with COVID-19, enrolled during active disease.

The chain links TRBV29-1 to TRBJ1-4; tentatively, D is TRBD1 (5 bases). The CDR3 has 13 residues. The V gene lost 5 bases and the J gene lost 3 bases, with 10 bases spanning the gap. Germline assignment: CDR1 SQVTM and CDR2 ANQGSEA. The CDR3 loop reads CSVWGGSNEKLFF. Written as DNA, the CDR3 is TGCAGCGTTTGGGGGGGGTCTAATGAAAAACTGTTTTTT.

The V call is TRBV11-3, the J call TRBJ2-3; 11 bases match TRBD2. Germline CDR1 and CDR2: SGHNT and YENEEA. The CDR3 consists of 19 residues. Losses at the gene ends were 5 bases for V and 3 bases for J; bases not matched to a gene: 16. CDR3 sequence reads: CASSPWSLAGAKWTDTQYF. For the CDR3, the DNA is TGTGCCAGCAGCCCCTGGTCACTAGCGGGAGCTAAATGGACAGATACGCAGTATTTT.

This chain connects TRBV10-1 to TRBJ2-5; TRBD2 aligns across 14 bases. V shed 2 bases and J 4 bases; nucleotides not matched to a gene: 9. The CDR3 extends over 18 amino acids. Per the germline V gene, CDR1 is WNHNN and CDR2 is SYGVQD (reference sequence). The CDR3 spells CASSEGTSGSGASETQYF. CDR3 DNA sequence: TGCGCCAGCAGTGAGGGGACTAGCGGGAGTGGAGCATCAGAGACCCAGTACTTC.

The chain recombines TRBV19 with TRBJ2-2, with 12 nucleotides matching TRBD1. The V gene's germline CDR1 is LNHDA and CDR2 SQIVND (reference sequence). Trimming cost V 4 bases and J 5 bases; bases outside gene matches: 5. There are 16 residues in the CDR3. CDR3 in amino acids: CASSKGQGAGTGELFF. CDR3 coding DNA: TGTGCCAGTAGTAAGGGACAGGGGGCGGGTACCGGGGAGCTGTTTTTT.

This chain links TRBV7-8 with TRBJ2-7; 16 nucleotides align to TRBD2. The ends lost 2 bases at V and 6 bases at J; junction bases unmatched: 7. Germline V gives CDR1 SGHVS, CDR2 FQNEAQ. The CDR3 is made up of 17 amino acids. The CDR3 sequence: CASSLSGTSGRAGEQYF. CDR3 bases: TGTGCCAGCAGCTTAAGCGGGACTAGCGGGAGGGCCGGCGAGCAGTACTTC. Full variable domain (outside the CDR3, taken from reference TRBV7-8 and TRBJ2-7): GAGVSQSPRYKVAKRGQDVALRCDPISGHVSLFWYQQALGQGPEFLTYFQNEAQLDKSGLPSDRFFAERPEGSVSTLKIQRTQQEDSAVYLCASSLSGTSGRAGEQYFGPGTRLTVT.

V is TRBV23-1 and J is TRBJ1-2; a weak D match, TRBD1 (6 bases). TRBV23-1 is annotated as an ORF whose role is uncertain. Trimming stripped 2 bases from V and 3 bases from J, with 22 bases between. This CDR3 has 18 amino acids. The CDR3 DNA reads TGCGCCAGCAGTCAACCAACGTCCAAGGCAGGGGCCGACTATGGCTACACCTTC. Protein: CASSQPTSKAGADYGYTF.

The CDR3 DNA reads as TGTGCCTGGAGTGTACCCCCCAGGGGAAGGTACGAGCAGTACTTC. Translated, it gives CAWSVPPRGRYEQYF. The chain employs TRBV30 and TRBJ2-7; TRBD1 might be the D (6 bases). V lost 0 bases and J 4 bases, leaving 16 bases between the germline ends. The CDR3 has 15 amino acids. CDR1 is GTSNPN, CDR2 SVGIG, per germline (reference sequence).

The chain combines TRBV19 with TRBJ2-5; 11 nucleotides align to TRBD2. V was clipped by 5 bases and J by 4 bases; unmatched bases: 6. The CDR3 has 15 residues. Germline V gene data show CDR1 as LNHDA and CDR2 as SQIVND (reference sequence). For the CDR3, the DNA is TGTGCCAGTAGTCCGCGACTAGCGGGACTAGAGACCCAGTACTTC. It translates to CASSPRLAGLETQYF.

The chain combines TRBV9 with TRBJ2-1, with 10 bases lining up with TRBD2. Germline CDR1 reads SGDLS; CDR2 reads YYNGEE. With 4 bases clipped from V and 3 bases from J, the junction kept 16 bases outside the gene matches. The CDR3 runs to 19 residues. Written as DNA, the CDR3 is TGTGCCAGCAGCATTAGCGGGAGGAGGAGGGAGGGGTACTACAATGAGCAGTTCTTC. Translating gives CASSISGRRREGYYNEQFF.

V usage is TRBV10-3 and J usage is TRBJ2-2; maybe TRBD2 (6 bases). The CDR3 contains 15 residues. Trimming took off 8 bases at V and 1 base at J, with 14 bases between the two ends. The germline gives CDR1 ENHRY, CDR2 SYGVKD. The CDR3 nucleotides are TGTGCCATCTCCCGGCGGGAAGGGAACACCGGGGAGCTGTTTTTT. This translates into CAISRREGNTGELFF.

This chain joins TRBV4-3 and TRBJ2-2, with TRBD2 identical over 7 bases. The trim removed 4 bases at V and 7 bases at J, leaving 18 bases unmatched. The germline CDR1 and CDR2 sequences are LGHNA and YSLEER. The CDR3 consists of 18 residues. CDR3 sequence reads: CASSRANSGPGGSGELFF. The CDR3 DNA sequence: TGCGCCAGCAGCCGCGCTAATTCCGGCCCGGGAGGTAGCGGGGAGCTGTTTTTT.

The CDR3 spells CASRGFNEQFF. CDR3 bases: TGTGCCAGCAGGGGCTTCAATGAGCAGTTCTTC. The chain joins TRBV2 to TRBJ2-1; no firm D call. Germline assignment: CDR1 SNHLY and CDR2 FYNNEI. Trimming cost V 6 bases and J 6 bases, with 6 bases left between them. The CDR3 extends over 11 amino acids.

The chain is built from TRBV2 and TRBJ2-1; no reliable D call. V lost 7 bases, J lost 5 bases, and 15 bases lay in between. CDR1 and CDR2 from the germline V gene are SNHLY and FYNNEI. The CDR3 totals 14 residues. The CDR3 region has the DNA TGTGCCAGCAACATAGCCTACTCTGACAATGAGCAGTTCTTC. It translates to CASNIAYSDNEQFF.

This chain uses TRBV29-1 with TRBJ2-7, with a possible D match to TRBD1 (5 bases). CDR1 SQVTM and CDR2 ANQGSEA come from the germline V gene. V lost 1 base and J lost 0, with 19 bases in between. There are 17 residues in the CDR3. CDR3 nucleotide sequence: TGCAGCGTTGAAGGCTTCCCAGGGAAGGGCAGCTCCTACGAGCAGTACTTC. Translated: CSVEGFPGKGSSYEQYF.

As for this clone: Germline is not matched at one junction end, which may reflect a read error. The chain has TRBV2 and TRBJ1-4; perhaps TRBD1 as D (5 bases). CDR1 and CDR2 (germline): SNHLY, FYNNEI. The length of the CDR3 is 14 residues. For the CDR3, the DNA is TGTGCCAGCAGACTCGACAGTCATGATGAAAAACTGCTTTTT. This codes for CASRLDSHDEKLLF.